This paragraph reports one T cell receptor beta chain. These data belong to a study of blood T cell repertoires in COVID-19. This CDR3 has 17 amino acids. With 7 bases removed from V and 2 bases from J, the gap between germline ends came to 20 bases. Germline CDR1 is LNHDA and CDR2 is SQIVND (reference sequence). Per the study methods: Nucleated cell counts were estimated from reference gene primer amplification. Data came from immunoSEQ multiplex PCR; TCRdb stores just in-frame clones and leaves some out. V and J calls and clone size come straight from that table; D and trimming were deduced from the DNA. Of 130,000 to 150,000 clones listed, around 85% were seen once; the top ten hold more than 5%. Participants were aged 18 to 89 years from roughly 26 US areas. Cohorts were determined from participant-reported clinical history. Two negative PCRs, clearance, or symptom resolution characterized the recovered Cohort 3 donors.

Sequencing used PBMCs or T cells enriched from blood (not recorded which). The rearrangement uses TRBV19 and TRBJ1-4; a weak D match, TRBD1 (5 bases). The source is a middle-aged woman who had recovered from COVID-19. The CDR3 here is CASTSGTSGSTNEKLFF. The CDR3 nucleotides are TGTGCCAGTACCTCCGGGACTAGCGGGAGTACTAATGAAAAACTGTTTTTT.